This TCR beta chain appears in the sequencing data of a study of beta chain features in type 1 diabetes listed by TCRdb under 2018. Context from the whole study: Patients and healthy donors did not differ in mean age, gender distribution, total cell number or subset yield. The study compared the TCRB repertoires of sorted circulating CD4+ T cell subsets in recently diagnosed type 1 diabetes patients with those in matched healthy donors. Whereas all 30 or so donors provided naive and central memory subsets, regulatory and stem cell-like memory subsets were isolated from just 8 patients and roughly 8 healthy donors. A total of under 120,000,000 sorted cells were examined across all samples, and RNA yield correlated strongly with the number of cells per subset.

Note on this clone: Its antigen remains undetermined. No base quality information exists; no much larger clone differs at one position. The sample has other DNA sequences that encode this CDR3 too.

Broader findings and caveats from the paper: Only small numbers of individuals were included in the HLA sub-analyses, which left unresolved whether HLA type had any influence on TCRB rearrangement. PCR may preferentially amplify shorter templates, but because patient and control samples were amplified and corrected together, any resulting skew would affect both groups equally. Naive, central memory and regulatory TCRB repertoires appeared to be more alike among patients than among healthy donors. Fewer insertions and more nucleotide deletions at VDJ recombination sites were observed in patients with type 1 diabetes, implying thymic rearrangement abnormalities. Because cDNA rather than genomic DNA was sequenced, highly expressing activated cells could have been over-represented, although no difference in activation and CD3 levels was found between groups. In all four CD4+ subsets, TCRB CDR3 length was moderately but significantly shorter in type 1 diabetes patients.

From each donor, a single peripheral blood sample of about 116 mL on average was drawn into heparinised tubes. A BD FACSAria II was used to sort naive, central memory, regulatory and stem cell-like memory CD4+ T cells with a panel that included CD45RO, CCR7, CD25, CD127, CD95 and CD27. Purity was above 95% for every sorted population. Right away, PBMCs were isolated by Lymphoprep density gradient centrifugation and were stained directly, with no culture step. Samples were stained and sorted in pairs, with one healthy donor and one patient per experiment, so that batch effects were minimized. The entire amount of isolated RNA was reverse transcribed using the High Capacity cDNA Reverse Transcription Kit, so the sequenced TCRB transcripts were expressed ones. Deep immunoSEQ sequencing was applied to naive, central memory and regulatory T cell samples, giving an average of around 4 million total reads per sample. Sorted cells were lysed in RLT buffer and RNA was extracted with DNase-treated RNeasy Micro or Mini kits, depending on cell number. To prevent cross-contamination, each cell subset was processed individually, whereas patient and healthy donor samples were processed jointly. The immunoSEQ multiplex PCR was used to amplify TCRB sequences from cDNA, yielding 87-bp fragments that span the CDR3 region. Sequencing of the amplicons was done on the Illumina HiSeq platform. In the authors' own workflow: PCR bias was corrected computationally using synthetic template baselines, and reads within Hamming distance 2 were collapsed, with unmergeable singletons discarded. Reads were aligned against IMGT to assign V, D and J genes, CDR3 length and insertions or deletions at six rearrangement sites. Within each subset, clonotype counts were normalized to the number of sorted cells before true diversity and Gini coefficients were calculated with the tcR R package. The overlap coefficient, calculated on TCRB nucleotide sequences, was used to measure repertoire sharing. TCRdb re-hosts the immuneACCESS table, in-frame sequences only. Its copies lack some clones; in the studies checked, an unresolved V gene accounts for under half of them, and the cause for the rest is not known. V and J calls and clone size are those listed in that table; D and trimming were worked out from the DNA. The sample includes 130,000 to 150,000 clones, with around 51% observed a single time. The leading ten clones occupy roughly 0.42% of the sample.

This clonotype was obtained from a man aged 18 to 29 in good health. Specimen: Tregs from blood. What this sample's cell subset or site label stands for: regulatory CD4+ T cells.

CDR3 sequence: CASSVAHYNEQFF. The nucleotides are TGTGCCAGCAGCGTAGCACATTACAATGAGCAGTTCTTC. The rearranged chain carries TRBV9 and TRBJ2-1, with no confident D gene call. There are 13 amino acids in the CDR3, from cysteine to phenylalanine inclusive. Only the CDR3 DNA stays, 39 bases, in frame from base 1. The germline V gene sets CDR1 to SGDLS and CDR2 to YYNGEE. The V and J ends are trimmed by 0 bases and 4 bases, leaving 5 bases between them.